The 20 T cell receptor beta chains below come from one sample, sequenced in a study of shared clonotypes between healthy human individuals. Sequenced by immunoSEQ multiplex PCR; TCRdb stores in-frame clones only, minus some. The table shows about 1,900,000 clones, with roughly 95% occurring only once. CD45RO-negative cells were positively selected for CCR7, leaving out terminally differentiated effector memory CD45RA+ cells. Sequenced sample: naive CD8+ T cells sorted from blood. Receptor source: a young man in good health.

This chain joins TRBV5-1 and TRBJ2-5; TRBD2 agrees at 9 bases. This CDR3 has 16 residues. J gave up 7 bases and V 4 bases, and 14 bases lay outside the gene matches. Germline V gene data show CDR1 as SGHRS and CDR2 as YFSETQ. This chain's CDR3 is CASSPAGTSLPGTQYF. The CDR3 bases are TGCGCCAGCAGCCCGGCCGGGACTAGCCTCCCGGGGACCCAGTACTTC.

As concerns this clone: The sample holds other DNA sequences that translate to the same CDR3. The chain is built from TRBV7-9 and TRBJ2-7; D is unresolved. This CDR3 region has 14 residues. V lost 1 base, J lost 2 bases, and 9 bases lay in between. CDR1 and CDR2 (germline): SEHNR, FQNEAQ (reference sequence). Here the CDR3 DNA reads TGTGCCAGCAGCTTAGTTGGATCCGCCTACGAGCAGTACTTC. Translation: CASSLVGSAYEQYF.

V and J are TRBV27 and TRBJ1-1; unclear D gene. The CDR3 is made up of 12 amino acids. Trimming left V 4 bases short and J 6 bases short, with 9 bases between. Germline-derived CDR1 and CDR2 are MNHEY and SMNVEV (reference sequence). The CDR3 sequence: CASSSLGAEAFF. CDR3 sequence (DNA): TGTGCCAGCAGTTCGTTGGGCGCTGAAGCTTTCTTT.

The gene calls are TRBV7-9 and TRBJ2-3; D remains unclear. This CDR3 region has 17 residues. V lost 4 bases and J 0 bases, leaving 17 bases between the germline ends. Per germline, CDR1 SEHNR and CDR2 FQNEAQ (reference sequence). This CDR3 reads CASSSYLTVESTDTQYF. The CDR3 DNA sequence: TGTGCCAGCAGCTCCTATCTGACCGTCGAGAGCACAGATACGCAGTATTTT.

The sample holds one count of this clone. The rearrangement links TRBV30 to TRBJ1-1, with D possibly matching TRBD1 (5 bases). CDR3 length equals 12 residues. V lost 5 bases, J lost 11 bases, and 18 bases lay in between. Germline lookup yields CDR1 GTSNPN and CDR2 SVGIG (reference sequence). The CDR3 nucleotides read TGTGCCTGGCTTACGGAACGGGGGGTGGCTTTCTTT. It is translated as CAWLTERGVAFF.

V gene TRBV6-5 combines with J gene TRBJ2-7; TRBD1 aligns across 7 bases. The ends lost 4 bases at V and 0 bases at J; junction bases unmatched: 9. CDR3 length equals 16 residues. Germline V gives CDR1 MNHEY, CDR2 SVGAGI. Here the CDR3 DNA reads TGTGCCAGCAGTTTAACAGGGGAAAGGAGCTCCTACGAGCAGTACTTC. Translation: CASSLTGERSSYEQYF.

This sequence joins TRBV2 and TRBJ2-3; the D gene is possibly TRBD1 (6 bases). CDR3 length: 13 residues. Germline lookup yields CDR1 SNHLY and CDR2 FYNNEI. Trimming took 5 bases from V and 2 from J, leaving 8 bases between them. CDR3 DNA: TGTGCCAGCAGTAGGACAGTCACAGATACGCAGTATTTT. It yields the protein CASSRTVTDTQYF.

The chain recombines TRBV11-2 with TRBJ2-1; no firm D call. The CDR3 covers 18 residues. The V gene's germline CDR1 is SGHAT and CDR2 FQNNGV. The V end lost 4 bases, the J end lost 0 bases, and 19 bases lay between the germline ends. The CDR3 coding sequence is TGTGCCAGCAGCTCTCCCGAGGTCTTACATTCCTCCTACAATGAGCAGTTCTTC. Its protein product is CASSSPEVLHSSYNEQFF.

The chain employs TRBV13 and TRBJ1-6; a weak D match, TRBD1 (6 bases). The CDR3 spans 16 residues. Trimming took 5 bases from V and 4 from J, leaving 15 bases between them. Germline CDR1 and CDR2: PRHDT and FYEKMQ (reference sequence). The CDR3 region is CASSRGGGAYNSPLHF. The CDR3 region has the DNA TGTGCCAGCAGCCGAGGGGGAGGCGCTTATAATTCACCCCTCCACTTT.

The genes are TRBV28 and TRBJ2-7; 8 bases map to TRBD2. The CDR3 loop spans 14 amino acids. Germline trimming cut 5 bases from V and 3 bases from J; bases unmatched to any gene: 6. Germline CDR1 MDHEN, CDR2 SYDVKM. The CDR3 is CASSVAGSVYEQYF. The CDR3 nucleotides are TGTGCCAGCAGTGTAGCGGGATCAGTCTACGAGCAGTACTTC. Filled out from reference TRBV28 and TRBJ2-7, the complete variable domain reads DVKVTQSSRYLVKRTGEKVFLECVQDMDHENMFWYRQDPGLGLRLIYFSYDVKMKEKGDIPEGYSVSREKKERFSLILESASTNQTSMYLCASSVAGSVYEQYFGPGTRLTVT.

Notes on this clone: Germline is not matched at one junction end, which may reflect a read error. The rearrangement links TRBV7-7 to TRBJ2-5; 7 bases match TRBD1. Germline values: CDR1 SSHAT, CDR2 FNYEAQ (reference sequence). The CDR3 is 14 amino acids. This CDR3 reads CASSWGTDQETQYF. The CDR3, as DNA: TGTGCTAGCAGCTGGGGGACAGACCAAGAGACCCAGTACTTC.

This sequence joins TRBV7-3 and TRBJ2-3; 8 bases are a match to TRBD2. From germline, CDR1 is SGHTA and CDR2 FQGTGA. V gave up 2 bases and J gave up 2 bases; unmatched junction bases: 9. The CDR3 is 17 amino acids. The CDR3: CASSLRSRGGTTDTQYF. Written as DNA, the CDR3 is TGTGCCAGCAGCTTACGCTCTCGCGGGGGGACCACAGATACGCAGTATTTT.

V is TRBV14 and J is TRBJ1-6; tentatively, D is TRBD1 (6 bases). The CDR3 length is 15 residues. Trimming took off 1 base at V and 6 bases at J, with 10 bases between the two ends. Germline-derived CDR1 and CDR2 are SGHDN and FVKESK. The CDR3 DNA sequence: TGTGCCAGCAGCCAAGGGGGGCATCCTAATTCACCCCTCCACTTT. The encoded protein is CASSQGGHPNSPLHF.

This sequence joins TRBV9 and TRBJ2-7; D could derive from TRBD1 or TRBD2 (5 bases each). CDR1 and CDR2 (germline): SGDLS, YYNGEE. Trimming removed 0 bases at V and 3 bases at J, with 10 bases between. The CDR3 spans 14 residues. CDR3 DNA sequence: TGTGCCAGCAGCGTAGGCGTGGGGGTCTACGAGCAGTACTTC. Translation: CASSVGVGVYEQYF. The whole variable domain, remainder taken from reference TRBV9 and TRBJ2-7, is DSGVTQTPKHLITATGQRVTLRCSPRSGDLSVYWYQQSLDQGLQFLIQYYNGEERAKGNILERFSAQQFPDLHSELNLSSLELGDSALYFCASSVGVGVYEQYFGPGTRLTVT.

CDR3 DNA: TGTGCCAGCAGCGTAGCTTGGGGACAGTACGAGCAGTACTTC. Translated: CASSVAWGQYEQYF. V and J are TRBV9 and TRBJ2-7; 7 nucleotides line up with TRBD1. V shed 0 bases, J shed 4 bases, and the junction held 4 bases outside the gene matches. The CDR3 length is 14 residues. Germline V gene sequence: CDR1 SGDLS, CDR2 YYNGEE.

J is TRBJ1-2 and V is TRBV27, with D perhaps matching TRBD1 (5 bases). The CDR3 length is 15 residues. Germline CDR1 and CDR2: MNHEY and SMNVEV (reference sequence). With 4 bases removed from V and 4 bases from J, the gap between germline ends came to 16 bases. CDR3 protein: CASSSLQGILYGYTF. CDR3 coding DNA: TGTGCCAGCAGTTCACTGCAGGGAATTCTCTATGGCTACACCTTC.

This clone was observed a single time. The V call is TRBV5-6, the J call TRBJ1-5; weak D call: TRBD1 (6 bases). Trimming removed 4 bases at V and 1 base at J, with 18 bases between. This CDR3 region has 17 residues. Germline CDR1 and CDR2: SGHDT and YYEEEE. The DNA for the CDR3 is TGTGCCAGCAGCGAGCAAAATATACAGGGAAGCAATCAGCCCCAGCATTTT. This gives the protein CASSEQNIQGSNQPQHF.

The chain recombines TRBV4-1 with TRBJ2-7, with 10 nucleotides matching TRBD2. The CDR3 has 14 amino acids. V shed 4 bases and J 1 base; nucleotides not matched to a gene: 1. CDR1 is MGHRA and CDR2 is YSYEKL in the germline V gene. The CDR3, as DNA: TGCGCCAGCAGCCCAGCGGGGGGGTCCTACGAGCAGTACTTC. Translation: CASSPAGGSYEQYF.

Written as DNA, the CDR3 is TGTGCCAGCAGCGTAGACCAGGGTACGGGCTACGAGCAGTACTTC. Translation gives CASSVDQGTGYEQYF. This rearrangement joins TRBV9 to TRBJ2-7; the D gene is possibly TRBD1 (5 bases). Trimming left V 0 bases short and J 3 bases short, with 13 bases between. The CDR3 consists of 15 residues. The germline gives CDR1 SGDLS, CDR2 YYNGEE.

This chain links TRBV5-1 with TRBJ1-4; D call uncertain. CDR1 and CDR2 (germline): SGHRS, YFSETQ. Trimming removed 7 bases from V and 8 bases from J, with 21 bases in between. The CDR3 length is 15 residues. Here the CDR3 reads CASAPAAQLPEKLFF. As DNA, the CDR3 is TGCGCCAGCGCCCCCGCAGCCCAACTACCGGAAAAACTGTTTTTT.